Listed below are T cell receptor beta chains from one sample, sequenced in a study of blood T cell repertoires in COVID-19. Sequencing used immunoSEQ multiplex PCR; TCRdb keeps in-frame clones, though not all of them. The sample consists of about 260,000 clones, approximately 85% of them appearing once. Material for sequencing was peripheral blood. These receptors came from a human donor in a cohort sampled during active COVID-19. CDR3s include the opening cysteine and the closing phenylalanine or tryptophan. D genes are given only for firm matches. A row's size may be missing; if present it is once, few, many or a size class.

j_call	clone_size	v_call	d_call	cdr3_nt	cdr3_aa
TRBJ1-1	few	TRBV29-1	-	TGCAGCGTTCATCAGGGGTTGGGAACTGAAGCTTTCTTT	CSVHQGLGTEAFF
TRBJ2-3	-	TRBV7-3	-	TGTGCCAGCAGCCCAACTCTTAGCTATGCAGATACGCAGTATTTT	CASSPTLSYADTQYF
TRBJ2-7	many	TRBV4-1	-	TGCGCCAGCAGCCGCACCCCAGGGGCAGAGGAGTACTTC	CASSRTPGAEEYF
TRBJ1-6	-	TRBV27	TRBD1	TGTGCCATCCCTCCCCCCCGTAACGGGACAGGAAGTTTTTCACCCCTCCACTTT	CAIPPPRNGTGSFSPLHF
TRBJ2-3	-	TRBV5-6	TRBD2	TGTGCCAGCAGCTTGGTGACTAGCGGGGGGGTTCACCCGCAGTATTTT	CASSLVTSGGVHPQYF
TRBJ2-7	-	TRBV27	-	TGTGCCAGCAGTTCCCCATCGGAGGAGCAGTACTTC	CASSSPSEEQYF
TRBJ2-7	-	TRBV5-1	-	TGCGCCAGCAGCGCAGACTACGAGCAGTACTTC	CASSADYEQYF
TRBJ2-7	-	TRBV18	TRBD2	TGTGCCAGCTCACGCGATTCCGGGACTAGCATCGGCGAGCAGTACTTC	CASSRDSGTSIGEQYF
TRBJ2-1	-	TRBV7-6	TRBD2	TGTGCCAGCAGCTTATATGGGACTAGCGGGTTTAATGAGCAGTTCTTC	CASSLYGTSGFNEQFF
TRBJ2-7	-	TRBV18	-	TGTGCCAGCTCAAACCGGGCGGGGAAGAAGGACGAGCAGTACTTC	CASSNRAGKKDEQYF
TRBJ2-1	-	TRBV9	-	TGTGCCAGCAGCGTAGGTCAGGGCTACGGGAATGAGCAGTTCTTC	CASSVGQGYGNEQFF
TRBJ2-2	-	TRBV29-1	TRBD2	TGCAGCGTTGAAACGGCGGGGGGGTACACCGGGGAGCTGTTTTTT	CSVETAGGYTGELFF
TRBJ1-1	-	TRBV11-3	-	TGTGCCAGCAGCTTTGGCAGACAGAACACTGAAGCTTTCTTT	CASSFGRQNTEAFF
TRBJ1-2	-	TRBV6-2/TRBV6-3	TRBD1	TGTGCCAGCAGTTATGGTGGTGTATCGGACAGGATGGGTCGGAACTATGGCTACACCTTC	CASSYGGVSDRMGRNYGYTF
TRBJ2-1	-	TRBV7-6	TRBD2	TGTGCCAGCAGCTCTTTGCCCAGCGGGGGGGAGTCTGTCAATGAGCAGTTCTTC	CASSSLPSGGESVNEQFF
TRBJ2-4	-	TRBV4-2	TRBD1	TGTGCCAGCAGCCCACCTACAGGGGGGAGAAACATTCAGTACTTC	CASSPPTGGRNIQYF
TRBJ2-7	-	TRBV28	TRBD1	TGTGCCAGCAGTTTGACAGGGACCTATTACGAGCAGTACTTC	CASSLTGTYYEQYF
TRBJ2-7	few	TRBV7-9	TRBD1	TGTGCCAGCAGCGGACAGGGATTCGGCGAGCAGTACTTC	CASSGQGFGEQYF
TRBJ2-7	-	TRBV11-2	TRBD1	TGTGCCAGCAGCTTCCTGACCACAGGGGGCTACGAGCAGTACTTC	CASSFLTTGGYEQYF
TRBJ2-5	few	TRBV19	TRBD1	TGTGCCAGTAGCACTCCAGACAGGGGTTGGACCCAGTACTTC	CASSTPDRGWTQYF
TRBJ1-1	-	TRBV5-6	-	TGTGCCAGCAGCCTCTGGCTGAACACTGAAGCTTTCTTT	CASSLWLNTEAFF
TRBJ1-3	-	TRBV18	TRBD1	TGTGCCAGCTCACCCAAGACAGGGGGTCCCACTGGAAACACCATATATTTT	CASSPKTGGPTGNTIYF
TRBJ2-1	-	TRBV7-2	TRBD2	TGTGCCAGCAGCGTTAGCGGGGTTGAGCAGTTCTTC	CASSVSGVEQFF
TRBJ2-7	-	TRBV7-3	TRBD1	TGTGCCAGCAGCCCCGGACAGGATTACGAGCAGTACTTC	CASSPGQDYEQYF
TRBJ2-5	-	TRBV5-4	-	TGTGCCAGCAGCTTGGGTTCAGGGGCACAGTACCAAGAGACCCAGTACTTC	CASSLGSGAQYQETQYF
TRBJ2-7	-	TRBV6-5	TRBD1	TGTGCCACCAAGAGACAGGGCTCCTACGAGCAGTACTTC	CATKRQGSYEQYF
TRBJ2-7	-	TRBV12-3/TRBV12-4	-	TGTGCCAGCAGCCCGACTTCCTACGAGCAGTACTTC	CASSPTSYEQYF
TRBJ1-2	-	TRBV6-1	TRBD1	TGTGCCAGCAGTGGAATCGACAGGGGGCGCAAAGTGAACTATGGCTACACCTTC	CASSGIDRGRKVNYGYTF